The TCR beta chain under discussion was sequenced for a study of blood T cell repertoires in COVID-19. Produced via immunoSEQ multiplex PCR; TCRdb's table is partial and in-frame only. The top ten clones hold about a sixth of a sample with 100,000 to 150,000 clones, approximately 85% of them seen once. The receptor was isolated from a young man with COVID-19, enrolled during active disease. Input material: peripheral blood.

CDR3 residues: CASSQPGQGENSPLHF. As DNA, the CDR3 is TGCGCCAGCAGTCAACCGGGACAGGGTGAAAATTCACCCCTCCACTTT. The gene calls are TRBV23-1 and TRBJ1-6, with 9 bases fitting TRBD1. TRBV23-1 is labeled an ORF, and its function is uncertain. V shed 2 bases, J shed 7 bases, and the junction held 6 bases outside the gene matches. The CDR3 runs 16 residues.